This T cell receptor beta chain was retrieved from a study of blood T cell repertoires in COVID-19. Study-level information: Researchers got acute and convalescent COVID-19 samples from the United States, Italy and Spain. From T cells, B-cell-depleted T cells, or PBMCs came the material, which was cDNA or gDNA.

The V and J ends lost 2 bases and 4 bases, in that order; junction bases with no gene match: 4. The CDR3 contains 14 residues. Per germline, CDR1 SGHTA and CDR2 FQGTGA. The method was immunoSEQ multiplex PCR; TCRdb's version includes in-frame clones alone and lacks a portion of them. The sample contains roughly 68,000 clones, roughly 80% of which appear only once. The V and J genes are TRBV7-3 and TRBJ1-1, with 7 bases lining up with TRBD1. Input material: PBMCs or T cells enriched from blood (not recorded which). This TCR derives from a woman aged 40 to 49 with acute COVID-19. The CDR3 loop is CASSLSGGSTEAFF. The CDR3 DNA reads TGTGCCAGCAGCTTATCAGGGGGAAGCACTGAAGCTTTCTTT.